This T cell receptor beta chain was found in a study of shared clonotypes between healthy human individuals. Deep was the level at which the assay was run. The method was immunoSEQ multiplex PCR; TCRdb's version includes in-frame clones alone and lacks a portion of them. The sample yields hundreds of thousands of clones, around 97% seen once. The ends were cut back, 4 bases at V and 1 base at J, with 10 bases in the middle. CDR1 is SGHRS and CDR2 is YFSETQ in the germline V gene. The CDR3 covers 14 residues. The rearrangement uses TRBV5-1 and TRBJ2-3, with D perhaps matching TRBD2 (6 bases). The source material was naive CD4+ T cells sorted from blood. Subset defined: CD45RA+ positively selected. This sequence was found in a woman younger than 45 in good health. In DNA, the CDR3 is TGCGCCAGCAGCATGGGGGAGGGCACAGATACGCAGTATTTT. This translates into CASSMGEGTDTQYF.